This T cell receptor beta chain comes out of a study of shared clonotypes between healthy human individuals. The repertoire was sequenced with immunoSEQ multiplex PCR; TCRdb's copy has only in-frame clones and lacks some. This table has under 550,000 clones, 90% to 97% appearing once. The V gene lost 5 bases and the J gene lost 5 bases, with 15 bases spanning the gap. The length of the CDR3 is 14 residues. Germline V gene data show CDR1 as KGHSH and CDR2 as LQKENI. Notes on the study in general: Estimated richness values were generally larger in naive subsets than in memory subsets.

A word on this clone: Its specificity is not known.

The sequence derives from a woman aged 25 to 39 in good health. This chain links TRBV18 with TRBJ1-1; a possible D gene is TRBD1 (5 bases). Material: naive CD4+ T cells sorted from blood. The subset here: CD45RA+ positively selected. The CDR3 loop reads CASSARDSQTEAFF. DNA for the CDR3: TGTGCCAGCTCAGCACGGGACTCTCAGACTGAAGCTTTCTTT.